This TCR beta chain was documented in a study of monozygotic twins with inflammatory bowel disease. Study-wide points: Twin pairs that were concordant did not differ from discordant pairs in repertoire similarity, possibly from limited power. Among IBD patients, fewer clonotypes were shared with others than among healthy twins, especially with disease activity.

There are 15 residues in the CDR3. The germline V gene encodes CDR1 ENHRY and CDR2 SYGVKD. The study subjected TCRalpha and TCRbeta cDNA to two nested PCRs of approximately 16 and 10 cycles. TCRdb re-called the 5' RACE reads and catalogs CDR3 proteins one per entry, DNA excluded. Recorded for this sample: around 450,000 distinct CDR3 sequences. Comment on this clonotype: Its antigen remains unidentified.

The chain is built from TRBV10-3 and TRBJ2-1; TCRdb gives TRBD1 as the D gene, but with no DNA this cannot be confirmed. Input material: blood. The source is a human donor with ulcerative colitis or Crohn's disease, or a healthy co-twin of an affected twin (not recorded which). Here the CDR3 reads CAISESGGVYNEQFF.